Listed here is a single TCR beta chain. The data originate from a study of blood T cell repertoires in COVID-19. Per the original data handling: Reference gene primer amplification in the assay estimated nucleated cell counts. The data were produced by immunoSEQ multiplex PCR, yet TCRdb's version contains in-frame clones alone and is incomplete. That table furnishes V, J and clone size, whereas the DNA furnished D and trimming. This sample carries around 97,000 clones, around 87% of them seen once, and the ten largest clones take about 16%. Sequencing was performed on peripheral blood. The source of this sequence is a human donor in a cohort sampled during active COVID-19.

The CDR3 DNA sequence: TGTGCCACCAGCAGAGATCTCCAGGGACTAAATGGCTACACCTTC. It yields the protein CATSRDLQGLNGYTF. The chain is built from TRBV15 and TRBJ1-2; D is perhaps TRBD1 (5 bases). The V gene's germline CDR1 is LNHNV and CDR2 YYDKDF (reference sequence). Trimming pared 0 bases from V and 6 bases from J, leaving 14 bases between. The length of the CDR3 is 15 residues. Variable domain in full (rest from reference TRBV15 and TRBJ1-2): DAMVIQNPRYQVTQFGKPVTLSCSQTLNHNVMYWYQQKSSQAPKLLFHYYDKDFNNEADTPDNFQSRRPNTSFCFLDIRSPGLGDTAMYLCATSRDLQGLNGYTFGSGTRLTVV.